These T cell receptor beta chains were read from a single sample in a study of STAT3 mutations in large granular lymphocyte leukemia. Clones were read by immunoSEQ multiplex PCR, and TCRdb kept only the in-frame ones, dropping some. This table has more than 25,000 clones, around 80% appearing once. Specimen: peripheral blood mononuclear cells. The receptors shown here come from a woman aged 45-65 years with T-cell large granular lymphocyte leukemia. Some clones in this sample may be carry-over from other donors' samples. Each CDR3 is given with its conserved first and last residue. A D gene is named only where the DNA matches it firmly. Not every row has a clone size; where given, it reads once, few, many or a size class.

size	V	J	D	CDR3	DNA
.	TRBV27	TRBJ2-1	TRBD2	CASSSSGRGNEQFF	TGTGCCAGCAGTTCCAGCGGGAGGGGCAATGAGCAGTTCTTC
.	TRBV6-6	TRBJ2-7	.	CASSPGGRYEQYF	TGTGCCAGCAGCCCTGGGGGGCGCTACGAGCAGTACTTC
.	TRBV11-2	TRBJ2-1	TRBD2	CASSRPFAGGYNEQFF	TGTGCCAGCAGCCGTCCTTTCGCGGGAGGGTACAATGAGCAGTTCTTC
.	TRBV7-2	TRBJ1-2	.	CASSLGQHGNGYTF	TGTGCCAGCAGCCTCGGACAGCACGGGAATGGCTACACCTTC
.	TRBV6-1	TRBJ2-5	.	CAAALVKETQYF	TGTGCCGCCGCTCTGGTCAAAGAGACCCAGTACTTC
.	TRBV30	TRBJ2-5	TRBD2	CAWSGGGLQETQYF	TGTGCCTGGAGCGGGGGGGGGCTCCAAGAGACCCAGTACTTC
.	TRBV30	TRBJ2-7	.	CAWSYFGGQYEQYF	TGTGCCTGGAGTTATTTCGGGGGGCAATACGAGCAGTACTTC
.	TRBV7-2	TRBJ2-7	.	CASSLGAGKGSYEQYF	TGTGCCAGCAGCTTAGGCGCAGGGAAGGGCTCCTACGAGCAGTACTTC
.	TRBV5-1	TRBJ1-1	.	CASSLATMNTEAFF	TGCGCCAGCAGCTTGGCCACGATGAACACTGAAGCTTTCTTT
.	TRBV18	TRBJ2-5	.	CASSPRAKDETQYF	TGTGCCAGCTCACCACGCGCCAAGGACGAGACCCAGTACTTC
.	TRBV7-9	TRBJ2-5	.	CASSLGVQETQYF	TGTGCCAGCAGCTTGGGGGTTCAAGAGACCCAGTACTTC
once	TRBV27	TRBJ2-7	.	CASSSLASYEQYF	TGTGCCAGCAGTTCCTTGGCCTCCTACGAGCAGTACTTC
.	TRBV4-1	TRBJ1-4	TRBD1	CASSRAGTGIEKLFF	TGCGCCAGCAGCCGGGCCGGGACAGGGATAGAAAAACTGTTTTTT
few	TRBV4-1	TRBJ2-3	.	CASSPGLVVSDTQYF	TGCGCCAGCAGCCCCGGGCTAGTTGTATCAGATACGCAGTATTTT
.	TRBV6-5	TRBJ2-1	.	CASSYSSAEEGQFF	TGTGCCAGCAGTTACTCCAGTGCGGAGGAAGGACAGTTCTTC
.	TRBV6-6	TRBJ2-7	.	CASHRGVYEQYF	TGTGCCAGCCATCGAGGGGTCTACGAGCAGTACTTC
.	TRBV6-5	TRBJ1-2	.	CASSGQSYDGYTF	TGTGCCAGCAGTGGACAGAGCTATGATGGCTACACCTTC
.	TRBV12-5	TRBJ2-3	.	CASGAGLWDTQYF	TGTGCTAGTGGTGCCGGACTGTGGGATACGCAGTATTTT
.	TRBV2	TRBJ2-5	TRBD2	CASSEGASGSIRETQYF	TGTGCCAGCAGTGAAGGAGCTAGCGGGAGCATCCGAGAGACCCAGTACTTC
.	TRBV18	TRBJ2-5	.	CASSPQRGRGETQYF	TGTGCCAGCTCACCTCAAAGGGGCCGAGGGGAGACCCAGTACTTC
.	TRBV5-6	TRBJ2-3	TRBD2	CASSLRTSGSSNTQYF	TGTGCCAGCAGCTTACGGACTAGCGGGAGTTCGAATACGCAGTATTTT
.	TRBV5-4	TRBJ2-5	.	CASSFGRRETQYF	TGTGCCAGCAGCTTCGGACGTAGAGAGACCCAGTACTTC
.	TRBV30	TRBJ1-4	.	CAWSVREAEKLFF	TGTGCCTGGAGTGTACGCGAGGCTGAAAAACTGTTTTTT
.	TRBV9	TRBJ2-3	TRBD2	CASSSRASGPDTQYF	TGTGCCAGCTCCTCCCGGGCTAGCGGTCCAGATACGCAGTATTTT
.	TRBV7-2	TRBJ2-1	.	CASSLGGVWDIYNEQFF	TGTGCCAGCAGCTTAGGAGGCGTGTGGGACATCTACAATGAGCAGTTCTTC
.	TRBV11-3	TRBJ2-7	.	CASWGLPPYEQYF	TGTGCCAGTTGGGGACTTCCTCCTTACGAGCAGTACTTC
.	TRBV4-1	TRBJ1-2	.	CASSLERGGVNGYTF	TGCGCCAGCAGCCTCGAACGGGGAGGAGTGAATGGCTACACCTTC
.	TRBV7-9	TRBJ1-1	TRBD1	CASNDRAQVNTEAFF	TGTGCCAGCAACGACAGGGCACAGGTTAACACTGAAGCTTTCTTT
once	TRBV19	TRBJ1-1	TRBD1	CASSGQLNTEAFF	TGTGCCAGTTCGGGACAGCTGAACACTGAAGCTTTCTTT
.	TRBV7-2	TRBJ2-1	.	CATGSGAAYNEQFF	TGTGCCACCGGGTCGGGGGCAGCTTACAATGAGCAGTTCTTC
once	TRBV9	TRBJ2-7	TRBD1	CASSVEGTGPYEQYF	TGTGCCAGCAGCGTAGAGGGGACAGGGCCTTACGAGCAGTACTTC
.	TRBV6-1	TRBJ1-4	TRBD1	CASSEPGQGSTNEKLFF	TGTGCCAGCAGCGAACCGGGACAGGGTTCAACTAATGAAAAACTGTTTTTT
.	TRBV27	TRBJ2-7	TRBD1	CASSQPGTGTLGQYF	TGTGCCAGCAGCCAGCCCGGGACAGGGACTCTTGGGCAGTACTTC
.	TRBV12-5	TRBJ1-5	.	CASGLLVLGQGLNQPQHF	TGTGCTAGTGGTTTATTGGTATTGGGCCAGGGGCTAAATCAGCCCCAGCATTTT
.	TRBV7-9	TRBJ1-5	.	CASSFRRDGNQPQHF	TGTGCCAGCAGCTTCCGCCGGGACGGAAATCAGCCCCAGCATTTT
.	TRBV6-5	TRBJ2-7	.	CASSYAGARYEQYF	TGTGCCAGCAGTTACGCGGGGGCGAGGTACGAGCAGTACTTC
.	TRBV5-4	TRBJ2-3	.	CASSSFRMTDTQYF	TGTGCCAGCAGCTCCTTCAGAATGACAGATACGCAGTATTTT
.	TRBV27	TRBJ2-1	.	CASSSMAHYNEQFF	TGTGCCAGCAGTTCGATGGCCCACTACAATGAGCAGTTCTTC
.	TRBV20-1	TRBJ2-7	TRBD1	CSAQTGSEQYF	TGCAGTGCTCAGACAGGGTCCGAGCAGTACTTC
.	TRBV5-1	TRBJ2-7	.	CASSPGDLPLSYEQYF	TGCGCCAGCAGCCCTGGGGATTTACCACTATCCTACGAGCAGTACTTC
.	TRBV4-3	TRBJ1-2	.	CASSQDRARGNYGYTF	TGCGCCAGCAGCCAAGACCGGGCCAGGGGTAACTATGGCTACACCTTC
.	TRBV7-8	TRBJ2-3	TRBD2	CASSLAGAGGTDTQYF	TGTGCCAGCAGCTTAGCCGGAGCGGGGGGGACAGATACGCAGTATTTT
.	TRBV4-2	TRBJ1-2	.	CASSQGLGYTF	TGTGCCAGCAGCCAAGGCTTGGGCTACACCTTC
.	TRBV18	TRBJ2-6	.	CASSPGGGVGGANVLTF	TGTGCCAGCTCACCAGGTGGAGGGGTTGGTGGGGCCAACGTCCTGACTTTC
.	TRBV5-1	TRBJ1-4	.	CASSANTGAREKLFF	TGCGCCAGCAGCGCTAATACAGGAGCTCGGGAAAAACTGTTTTTT
.	TRBV19	TRBJ1-2	.	CASSLGQLNYGYTF	TGTGCCAGTAGTTTAGGCCAATTGAACTATGGCTACACCTTC
.	TRBV6-5	TRBJ2-3	.	CASRASGTDTQYF	TGTGCCAGCAGGGCCTCGGGCACAGATACGCAGTATTTT
few	TRBV19	TRBJ2-7	TRBD1	CASKDRAGEQYF	TGTGCCAGTAAGGACAGGGCGGGCGAGCAGTACTTC
.	TRBV13	TRBJ1-2	.	CASSPRGRQSDYGYTF	TGTGCCAGCAGCCCCCGAGGAAGGCAGTCTGACTATGGCTACACCTTC
.	TRBV7-9	TRBJ2-5	TRBD2	CASSFSGTKETQYF	TGTGCCAGCAGCTTTTCCGGGACTAAAGAGACCCAGTACTTC
.	TRBV5-1	TRBJ1-5	.	CASSLVGGSTQHF	TGCGCCAGCAGCTTGGTTGGGGGGTCGACCCAGCATTTT
.	TRBV5-1	TRBJ2-5	.	CASSLGGAQETQYF	TGCGCCAGCAGCTTGGGGGGGGCGCAAGAGACCCAGTACTTC